These T cell receptor beta chains were read from a single sample in a study of blood T cell repertoires in COVID-19. The table came from immunoSEQ multiplex PCR; TCRdb's copy has only in-frame clones and leaves some out. The table has 65,000 or so clones, under 80% seen once; the top ten hold around half. The sample was PBMCs or T cells enriched from blood (not recorded which). These receptors came from a woman aged 55-70 years who had been exposed to COVID-19. The CDR3 runs from the conserved cysteine through the conserved F or W. Each record gives: D gene, V gene, J gene, clone size, CDR3 DNA, CDR3 protein. The D gene is left open where the match is weak. Rows give clone size only sometimes, using once, few, many, or a class for an expanded clone.

D: .
V: TRBV6-5
J: TRBJ2-7
size: .
DNA: TGTGCCAGCACTCAGCGGAGATTTGAGCAGTACTTC
CDR3: CASTQRRFEQYF

D: .
V: TRBV19
J: TRBJ1-1
size: .
DNA: TGTGCCAGTAGTATAGATCTCGGGGTCACTGAAGCTTTCTTT
CDR3: CASSIDLGVTEAFF

D: TRBD2
V: TRBV5-1
J: TRBJ2-3
size: .
DNA: TGCGCCAGCAGCGCTGGAGGGACTAGCGGGGGCACAGATACGCAGTATTTT
CDR3: CASSAGGTSGGTDTQYF

D: TRBD1
V: TRBV4-2
J: TRBJ2-7
size: .
DNA: TGTGCCAGCAGCCAAGAAGGGACAGGGGGTTCCTACGAGCAGTACTTC
CDR3: CASSQEGTGGSYEQYF

D: .
V: TRBV18
J: TRBJ1-1
size: .
DNA: TGTGCCAGCTCACCCTTGAACACTGAAGCTTTCTTT
CDR3: CASSPLNTEAFF

D: .
V: TRBV7-9
J: TRBJ2-7
size: .
DNA: TGTGCCAGCAGCTTCGTTTCCGAGCAGTACTTC
CDR3: CASSFVSEQYF

D: TRBD1
V: TRBV11-2
J: TRBJ2-1
size: many
DNA: TGTGCCAGCAGCTTAGTAACAGGACAGGGGGCCGATGAGCAGTTCTTC
CDR3: CASSLVTGQGADEQFF

D: .
V: TRBV1
J: TRBJ2-1
size: few
DNA: TGCACCAGCAGCCAAGGGGGGGGACAGGGACTATACAATGAGCAGTTCTTC
CDR3: CTSSQGGGQGLYNEQFF

D: .
V: TRBV6-1
J: TRBJ1-5
size: .
DNA: TGTGCCAGCAGTGAGGGGGGGCCGCAGCCCCAGCATTTT
CDR3: CASSEGGPQPQHF

D: .
V: TRBV28
J: TRBJ1-6
size: .
DNA: TGTGCCAGCGGACACCATGACAGGATTACCTATAATTCACCCCTCCACTTT
CDR3: CASGHHDRITYNSPLHF

D: .
V: TRBV18
J: TRBJ2-2
size: many
DNA: TGTGCCAGCTCACCGATAGGATCAGGGGAGACCGGGGAGCTGTTTTTT
CDR3: CASSPIGSGETGELFF

D: .
V: TRBV29-1
J: TRBJ2-7
size: few
DNA: TGCAGCGTTGAAGGCCAGGGGGGCCACGAGCAGTACTTC
CDR3: CSVEGQGGHEQYF

D: TRBD2
V: TRBV9
J: TRBJ2-3
size: .
DNA: TGTGCCAGCAGCGACCGGGGGGTCCGCACAGATACGCAGTATTTT
CDR3: CASSDRGVRTDTQYF

D: .
V: TRBV4-1
J: TRBJ1-1
size: .
DNA: TGCGCCAGCAGCCACATCCCGGGACAAAGGAACACTGAAGCTTTCTTT
CDR3: CASSHIPGQRNTEAFF

D: TRBD1
V: TRBV3-1/TRBV3-2
J: TRBJ1-2
size: .
DNA: TGTGCCAGCAGCCAAGGGGCCCTCCCCAGACAGGGGCCTGGCTACACCTTC
CDR3: CASSQGALPRQGPGYTF

D: TRBD1
V: TRBV6-2/TRBV6-3
J: TRBJ1-1
size: .
DNA: TGTGCCAGCAGCCGGGACAGGGGCGGAGAAGCTTTCTTT
CDR3: CASSRDRGGEAFF

D: TRBD2
V: TRBV3-1/TRBV3-2
J: TRBJ2-4
size: .
DNA: TGTGCCAGCAGCCTTTATAGCGGGGGGGCAGGAAACATTCAGTACTTC
CDR3: CASSLYSGGAGNIQYF

D: TRBD1
V: TRBV5-8
J: TRBJ1-6
size: once
DNA: TGTGCCAGCAGGTCGGGACAGGGCTTGAATTCACCCCTCCACTTT
CDR3: CASRSGQGLNSPLHF

D: .
V: TRBV29-1
J: TRBJ1-1
size: medium-sized
DNA: TGCAGCGTTGGCTCCAAGAGCACTGAAGCTTTCTTT
CDR3: CSVGSKSTEAFF

D: .
V: TRBV3-1/TRBV3-2
J: TRBJ2-3
size: once
DNA: TGTGCCAGCAGCCAAGATTCCGTGGGCGGGACGCAGTATTTT
CDR3: CASSQDSVGGTQYF

D: TRBD1
V: TRBV9
J: TRBJ1-5
size: .
DNA: TGTGCCAGCAGCGACCAAGGACAGGGGGTTGCTCAGCCCCAGCATTTT
CDR3: CASSDQGQGVAQPQHF

D: .
V: TRBV28
J: TRBJ1-3
size: .
DNA: TGTGCCAGCAGTGGAACCGGGAGCGCTGGAAACACCATATATTTT
CDR3: CASSGTGSAGNTIYF

D: .
V: TRBV7-2
J: TRBJ1-5
size: .
DNA: TGTGCCAGCAGCTTTGGTGGGCGGCCCCAGCATTTT
CDR3: CASSFGGRPQHF

D: .
V: TRBV7-2
J: TRBJ1-6
size: .
DNA: TGTGCCAGCAGCTCCATAATAGGGAGTTCACCCCTCCACTTT
CDR3: CASSSIIGSSPLHF

D: .
V: TRBV7-9
J: TRBJ1-1
size: .
DNA: TGTGCCAGCAGCTTAGGGGGCGCAGGGACTGAAGCTTTCTTT
CDR3: CASSLGGAGTEAFF

D: TRBD2
V: TRBV7-6
J: TRBJ2-3
size: .
DNA: TGTGCCAGCAGCTTGACTAGCGGGGGGATCACAGATACGCAGTATTTT
CDR3: CASSLTSGGITDTQYF

D: .
V: TRBV2
J: TRBJ1-4
size: once
DNA: TGTGCCAGCAGTGAAAGCGGGAACGAAAAACTGTTTTTT
CDR3: CASSESGNEKLFF

D: TRBD1
V: TRBV5-5
J: TRBJ2-7
size: .
DNA: TGTGCCAGCAGGACCGGACAGGGATTTTCCTACGAGCAGTACTTC
CDR3: CASRTGQGFSYEQYF

D: .
V: TRBV3-1/TRBV3-2
J: TRBJ2-7
size: .
DNA: TGTGCCAGCAGCCAAGCGGTAGATTACGAGCAGTACTTC
CDR3: CASSQAVDYEQYF

D: .
V: TRBV28
J: TRBJ1-3
size: .
DNA: TGTGCCAGCAGCAGAACTGGAAACACCATATATTTT
CDR3: CASSRTGNTIYF

D: .
V: TRBV30
J: TRBJ1-4
size: .
DNA: TGTGCCTGGAGTGTAGCGGGTAGGGAAAAACTGTTTTTT
CDR3: CAWSVAGREKLFF

D: .
V: TRBV5-1
J: TRBJ1-5
size: few
DNA: TGCGCCAGCAGCCGAAGTGGACTCAATCAGCCCCAGCATTTT
CDR3: CASSRSGLNQPQHF

D: TRBD1
V: TRBV5-4
J: TRBJ1-2
size: .
DNA: TGTGCCAGCAGTCTTGACAGGGCTGGAGGCTACACCTTC
CDR3: CASSLDRAGGYTF

D: TRBD1
V: TRBV10-3
J: TRBJ2-1
size: .
DNA: TGTGCCATCAGCACAAACGCCGGGACAGGGGTCTTAGATGAGCAGTTCTTC
CDR3: CAISTNAGTGVLDEQFF

D: .
V: TRBV3-1/TRBV3-2
J: TRBJ1-3
size: .
DNA: TGTGCCAGCAGCCAAGTCCACAGGGCTGGAAACACCATATATTTT
CDR3: CASSQVHRAGNTIYF

D: .
V: TRBV7-2
J: TRBJ2-3
size: .
DNA: TGTGCCAGCAGCTTAGACTTTTCTAGCACAGATACGCAGTATTTT
CDR3: CASSLDFSSTDTQYF

D: .
V: TRBV24-1
J: TRBJ2-7
size: .
DNA: TGTGCCACCAGCCTACAGGGACGGGAGCAGTACTTC
CDR3: CATSLQGREQYF

D: .
V: TRBV3-1/TRBV3-2
J: TRBJ1-3
size: .
DNA: TGTGCCAGCAGCCAAGTTACTAACACCATATATTTT
CDR3: CASSQVTNTIYF